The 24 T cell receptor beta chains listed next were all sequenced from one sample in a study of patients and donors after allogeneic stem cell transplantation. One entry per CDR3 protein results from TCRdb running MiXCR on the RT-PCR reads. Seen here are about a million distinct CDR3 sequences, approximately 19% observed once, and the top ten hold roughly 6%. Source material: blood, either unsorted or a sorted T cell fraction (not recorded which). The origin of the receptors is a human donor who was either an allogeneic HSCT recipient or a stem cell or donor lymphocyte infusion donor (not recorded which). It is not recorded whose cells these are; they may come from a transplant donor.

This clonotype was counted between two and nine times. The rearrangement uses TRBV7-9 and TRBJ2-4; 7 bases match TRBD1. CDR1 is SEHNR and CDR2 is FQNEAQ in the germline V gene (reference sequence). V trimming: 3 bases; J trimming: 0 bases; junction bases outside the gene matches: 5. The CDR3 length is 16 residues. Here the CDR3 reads CASSFTGARAKNIQYF. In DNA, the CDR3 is TGTGCCAGCAGCTTTACAGGGGCTCGAGCCAAAAACATTCAGTACTTC.

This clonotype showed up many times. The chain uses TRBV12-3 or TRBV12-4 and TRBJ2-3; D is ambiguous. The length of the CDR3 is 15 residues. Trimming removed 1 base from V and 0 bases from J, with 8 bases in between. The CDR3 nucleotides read TGTGCCAGCAGTTTAGAGCTCGTTAGCACAGATACGCAGTATTTT. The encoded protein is CASSLELVSTDTQYF.

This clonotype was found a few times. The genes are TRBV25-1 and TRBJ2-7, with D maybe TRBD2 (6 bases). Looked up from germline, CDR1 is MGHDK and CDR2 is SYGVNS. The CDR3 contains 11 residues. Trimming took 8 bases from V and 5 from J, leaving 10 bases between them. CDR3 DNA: TGTGCCAGCGGGTGGGGGGACGAGCAGTACTTC. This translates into CASGWGDEQYF.

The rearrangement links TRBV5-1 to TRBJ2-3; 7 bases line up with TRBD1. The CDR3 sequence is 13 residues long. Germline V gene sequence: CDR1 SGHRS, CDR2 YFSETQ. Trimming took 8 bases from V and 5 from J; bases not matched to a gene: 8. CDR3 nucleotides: TGCGCCAGTCGGAACGACAGGGAAGATACGCAGTATTTT. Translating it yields CASRNDREDTQYF.

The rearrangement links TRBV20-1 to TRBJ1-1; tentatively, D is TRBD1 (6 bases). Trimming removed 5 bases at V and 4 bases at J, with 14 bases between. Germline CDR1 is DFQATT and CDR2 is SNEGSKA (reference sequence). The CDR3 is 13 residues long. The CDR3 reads CSAPLQGGTEAFF. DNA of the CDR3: TGCAGTGCTCCGCTACAGGGAGGCACTGAAGCTTTCTTT.

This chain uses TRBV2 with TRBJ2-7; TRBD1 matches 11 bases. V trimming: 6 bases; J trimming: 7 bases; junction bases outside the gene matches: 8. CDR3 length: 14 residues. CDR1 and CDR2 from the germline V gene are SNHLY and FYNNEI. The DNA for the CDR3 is TGTGCCAGCAGGTCCGGGACAGGGGGAGGTGAGCAGTACTTC. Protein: CASRSGTGGGEQYF.

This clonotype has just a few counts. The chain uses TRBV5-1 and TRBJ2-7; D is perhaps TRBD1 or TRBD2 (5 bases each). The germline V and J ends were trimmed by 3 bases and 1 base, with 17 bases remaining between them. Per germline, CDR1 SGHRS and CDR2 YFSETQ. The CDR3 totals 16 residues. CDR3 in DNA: TGCGCCAGCAGCTCGTTGACCGGGACGGAGTCCTACGAGCAGTACTTC. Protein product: CASSSLTGTESYEQYF.

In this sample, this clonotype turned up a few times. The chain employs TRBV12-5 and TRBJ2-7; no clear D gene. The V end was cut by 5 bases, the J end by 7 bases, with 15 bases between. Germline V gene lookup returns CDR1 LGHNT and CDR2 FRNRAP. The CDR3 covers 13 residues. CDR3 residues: CASGLMAREEQYF. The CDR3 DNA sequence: TGTGCTAGTGGTCTAATGGCTAGGGAAGAGCAGTACTTC.

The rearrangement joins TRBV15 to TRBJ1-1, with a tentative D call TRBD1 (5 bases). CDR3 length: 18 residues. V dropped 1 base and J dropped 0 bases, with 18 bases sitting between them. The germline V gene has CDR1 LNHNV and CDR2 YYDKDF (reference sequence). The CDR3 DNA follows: TGTGCCACCAGCAGAGTTGGGATTTATCGACAGCTGAACACTGAAGCTTTCTTT. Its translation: CATSRVGIYRQLNTEAFF. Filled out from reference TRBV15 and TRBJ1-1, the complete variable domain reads DAMVIQNPRYQVTQFGKPVTLSCSQTLNHNVMYWYQQKSSQAPKLLFHYYDKDFNNEADTPDNFQSRRPNTSFCFLDIRSPGLGDTAMYLCATSRVGIYRQLNTEAFFGQGTRLTVV.

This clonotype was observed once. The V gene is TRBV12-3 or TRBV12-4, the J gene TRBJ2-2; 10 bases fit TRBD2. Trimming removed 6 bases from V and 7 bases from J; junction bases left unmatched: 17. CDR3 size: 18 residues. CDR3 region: CASRPPRLAGVKVGELFF. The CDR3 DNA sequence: TGTGCCAGCAGACCGCCCCGGCTAGCGGGAGTAAAGGTCGGGGAGCTGTTTTTT.

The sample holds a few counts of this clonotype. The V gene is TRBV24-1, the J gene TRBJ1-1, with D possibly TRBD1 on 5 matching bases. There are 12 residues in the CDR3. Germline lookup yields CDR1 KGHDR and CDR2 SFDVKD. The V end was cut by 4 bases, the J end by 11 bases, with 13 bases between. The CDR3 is CATSDSGRYAFF. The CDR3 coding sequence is TGTGCCACCAGTGACTCAGGGAGGTATGCTTTCTTT.

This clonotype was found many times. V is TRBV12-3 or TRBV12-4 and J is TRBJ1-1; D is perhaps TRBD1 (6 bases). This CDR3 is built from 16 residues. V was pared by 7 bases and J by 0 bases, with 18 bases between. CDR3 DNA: TGTGCCAGCACCCCTCGACAGGACCTCATGAACACTGAAGCTTTCTTT. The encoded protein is CASTPRQDLMNTEAFF.

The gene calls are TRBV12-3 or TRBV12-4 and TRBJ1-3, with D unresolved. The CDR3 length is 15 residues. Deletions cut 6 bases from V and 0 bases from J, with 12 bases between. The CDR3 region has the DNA TGTGCCAGCAGGCTACATCGATTCTCTGGAAACACCATATATTTT. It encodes CASRLHRFSGNTIYF.

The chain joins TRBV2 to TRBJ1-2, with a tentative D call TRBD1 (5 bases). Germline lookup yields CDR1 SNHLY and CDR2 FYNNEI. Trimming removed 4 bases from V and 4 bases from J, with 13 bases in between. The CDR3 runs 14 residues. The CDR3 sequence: CASSARDSTYGYTF. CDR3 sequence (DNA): TGTGCCAGCAGTGCCCGGGACTCCACCTATGGCTACACCTTC.

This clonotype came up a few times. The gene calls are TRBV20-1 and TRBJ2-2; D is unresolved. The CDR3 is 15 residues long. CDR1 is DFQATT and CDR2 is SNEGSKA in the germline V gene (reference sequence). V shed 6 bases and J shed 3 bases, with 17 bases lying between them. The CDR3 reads CSARPDQKDTGELFF. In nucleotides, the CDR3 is TGCAGTGCGCGGCCGGACCAAAAAGACACCGGGGAGCTGTTTTTT.

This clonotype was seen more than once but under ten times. CDR3 sequence: CASSPTVQGNEQYF. DNA for the CDR3: TGTGCCAGCAGCCCCACAGTACAGGGTAACGAGCAGTACTTC. The V gene is TRBV4-2, the J gene TRBJ2-7; D might be TRBD1 (6 bases). CDR1 and CDR2 from the germline V gene are LGHNA and YNFKEQ. This CDR3 is built from 14 residues. Trimming cost V 4 bases and J 5 bases, with 15 bases left between them.

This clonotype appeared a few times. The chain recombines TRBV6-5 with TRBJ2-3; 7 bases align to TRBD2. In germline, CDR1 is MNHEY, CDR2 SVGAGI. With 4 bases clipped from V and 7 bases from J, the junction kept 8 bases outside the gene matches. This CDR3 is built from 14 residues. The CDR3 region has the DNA TGTGCCAGCAGTTCGGGGGAGGGCCAGTATACGCAGTATTTT. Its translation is CASSSGEGQYTQYF.

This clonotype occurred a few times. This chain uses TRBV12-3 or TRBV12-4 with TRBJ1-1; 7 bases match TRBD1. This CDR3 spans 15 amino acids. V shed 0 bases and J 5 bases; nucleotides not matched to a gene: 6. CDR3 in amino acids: CASSLASGGRTEAFF. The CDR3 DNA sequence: TGTGCCAGCAGTTTAGCGTCAGGGGGACGAACTGAAGCTTTCTTT.

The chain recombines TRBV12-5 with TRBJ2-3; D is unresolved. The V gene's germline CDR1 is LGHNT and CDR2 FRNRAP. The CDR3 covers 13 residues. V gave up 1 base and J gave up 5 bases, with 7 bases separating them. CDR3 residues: CASGLGAKDTQYF. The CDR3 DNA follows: TGTGCTAGTGGTTTGGGAGCGAAAGATACGCAGTATTTT.

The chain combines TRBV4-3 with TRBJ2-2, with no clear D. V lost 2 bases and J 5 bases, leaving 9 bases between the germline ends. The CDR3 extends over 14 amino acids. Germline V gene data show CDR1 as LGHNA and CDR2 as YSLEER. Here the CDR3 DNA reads TGCGCCAGCAGCCAAATTTCACTGACCGGGGAGCTGTTTTTT. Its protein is CASSQISLTGELFF.

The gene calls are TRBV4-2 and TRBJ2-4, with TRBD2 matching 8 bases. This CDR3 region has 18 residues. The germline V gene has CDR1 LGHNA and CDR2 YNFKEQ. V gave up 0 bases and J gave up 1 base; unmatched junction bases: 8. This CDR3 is CASSQDSKAGDAKNIQYF. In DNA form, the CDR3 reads TGTGCCAGCAGCCAAGATAGTAAAGCGGGAGATGCCAAAAACATTCAGTACTTC.

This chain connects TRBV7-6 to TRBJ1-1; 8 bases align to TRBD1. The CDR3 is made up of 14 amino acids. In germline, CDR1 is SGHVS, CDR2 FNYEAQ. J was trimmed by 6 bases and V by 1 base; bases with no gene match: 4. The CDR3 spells CASSLGDRYPEAFF. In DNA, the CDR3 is TGTGCCAGCAGCTTAGGGGACAGGTACCCTGAAGCTTTCTTT.

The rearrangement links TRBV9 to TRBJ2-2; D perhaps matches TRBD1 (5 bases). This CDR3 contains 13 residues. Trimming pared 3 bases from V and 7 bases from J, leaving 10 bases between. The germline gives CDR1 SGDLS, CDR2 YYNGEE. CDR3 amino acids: CASSAPDNGELFF. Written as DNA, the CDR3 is TGTGCCAGCAGCGCACCGGACAACGGGGAGCTGTTTTTT.

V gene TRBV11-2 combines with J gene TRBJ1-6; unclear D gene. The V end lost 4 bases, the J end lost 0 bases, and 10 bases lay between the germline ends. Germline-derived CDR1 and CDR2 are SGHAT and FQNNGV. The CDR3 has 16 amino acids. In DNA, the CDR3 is TGTGCCAGCAGCTCACGACGAAGCTCCTATAATTCACCCCTCCACTTT. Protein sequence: CASSSRRSSYNSPLHF.